The entry below gives a single T cell receptor beta chain sequence along with its context. Antigen unknown. Upon completion of under eleven days in culture, CD4+ T cells were isolated. It was two doses of either the BNT162b2 or mRNA-1273 vaccine that participants received. Vaccinees lacked prior SARS-CoV-2 infection and tested negative for nucleocapsid antibodies. Fresh IL-2-containing medium replaced half the medium on days 3 and 7. Clones were read by immunoSEQ multiplex PCR, and TCRdb kept only the in-frame ones, dropping some. Of about 71,000 clones listed, approximately 79% are singletons. These data come from a study of vaccination effects on CD4 cells after COVID-19. The wider study: The second dose preceded post-vaccine samples by a median of 72 days.

The CDR3 is 14 amino acids. V lost 6 bases and J lost 4, with 13 bases in between. Germline lookup yields CDR1 SNHLY and CDR2 FYNNEI. Study conclusions and caveats: There was marked clonal contraction among infection- and vaccine-induced clones late after vaccination.

This sequence joins TRBV2 and TRBJ1-3; D gene ambiguous. Sequenced material: CD4+ T cells from PBMCs cultured without peptide, taken after COVID-19 vaccination. The sequence derives from a human donor who received a COVID-19 vaccine. The CDR3 region is CASRTRVDGNTIYF. The CDR3 DNA follows: TGTGCCAGCAGGACCCGCGTTGACGGAAACACCATATATTTT.